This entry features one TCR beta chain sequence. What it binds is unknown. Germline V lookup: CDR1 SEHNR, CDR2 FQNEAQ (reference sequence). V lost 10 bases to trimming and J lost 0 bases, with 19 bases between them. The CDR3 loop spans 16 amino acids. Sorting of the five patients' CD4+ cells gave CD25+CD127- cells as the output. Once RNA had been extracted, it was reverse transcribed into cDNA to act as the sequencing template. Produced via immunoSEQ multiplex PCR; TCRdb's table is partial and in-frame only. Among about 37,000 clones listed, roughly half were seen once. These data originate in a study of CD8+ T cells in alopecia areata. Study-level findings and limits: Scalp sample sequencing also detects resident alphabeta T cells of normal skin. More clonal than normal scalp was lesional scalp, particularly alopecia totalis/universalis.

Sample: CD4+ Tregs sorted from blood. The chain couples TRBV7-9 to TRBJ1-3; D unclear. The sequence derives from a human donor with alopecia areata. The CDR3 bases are TGTGCCACAGACGGGTCCCTCCGTAACTCTGGAAACACCATATATTTT. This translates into CATDGSLRNSGNTIYF.